This TCR beta chain emerged from a study of T cell changes during pregnancy in multiple sclerosis. The CDR3 spans 14 residues. Germline loops: CDR1 SGHVS, CDR2 FQNEAQ. Trimming removed 4 bases at V and 4 bases at J, with 13 bases between. Sequencing used immunoSEQ multiplex PCR; TCRdb keeps in-frame clones, though not all of them. The sample yields tens of thousands of clones, about 90% seen once. The rearrangement uses TRBV7-8 and TRBJ1-1; D is unclear. The clonotype was recovered from a female donor with multiple sclerosis, enrolled in a pregnancy study. Sequenced material: CD4+ T cells from peripheral blood mononuclear cells, taken in the first trimester of pregnancy. CDR3 residues: CASSWEWSSTEAFF. The CDR3 bases are TGTGCCAGCAGCTGGGAGTGGTCCAGCACTGAAGCTTTCTTT.